This T cell receptor (beta chain) was captured by sequencing in a study of T cell changes during pregnancy in multiple sclerosis. Measured with immunoSEQ multiplex PCR; TCRdb has only the in-frame clones, and not every one. Seen here are some 60,000 clones, 70% to 90% observed once, and the top ten hold 0.38%. The CDR3 runs to 15 residues. Germline assignment: CDR1 LNHDA and CDR2 SQIVND (reference sequence). Trimming removed 6 bases at V and 0 bases at J, with 12 bases between. This TCR came from a female donor with multiple sclerosis, enrolled in a pregnancy study. The chain employs TRBV19 and TRBJ1-5; D is possibly TRBD1 (6 bases). The specimen comprised CD4+ T cells from peripheral blood mononuclear cells, sampled in the third trimester of pregnancy. The CDR3 reads CASRMGGASNQPQHF. CDR3 sequence (DNA): TGTGCCAGTAGGATGGGGGGGGCTAGCAATCAGCCCCAGCATTTT. Filled out from reference TRBV19 and TRBJ1-5, the complete variable domain reads DGGITQSPKYLFRKEGQNVTLSCEQNLNHDAMYWYRQDPGQGLRLIYYSQIVNDFQKGDIAEGYSVSREKKESFPLTVTSAQKNPTAFYLCASRMGGASNQPQHFGDGTRLSIL.